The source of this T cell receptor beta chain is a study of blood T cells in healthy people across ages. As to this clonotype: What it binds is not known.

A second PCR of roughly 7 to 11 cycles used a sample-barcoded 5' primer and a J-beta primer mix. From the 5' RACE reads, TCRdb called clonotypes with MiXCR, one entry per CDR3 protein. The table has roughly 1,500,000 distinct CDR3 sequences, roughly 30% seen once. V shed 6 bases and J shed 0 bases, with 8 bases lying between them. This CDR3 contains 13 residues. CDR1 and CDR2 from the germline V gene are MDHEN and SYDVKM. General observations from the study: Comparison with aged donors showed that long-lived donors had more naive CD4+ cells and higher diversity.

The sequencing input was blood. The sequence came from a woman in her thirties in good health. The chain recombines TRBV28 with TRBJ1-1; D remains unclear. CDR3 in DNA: TGTGCCAGCAGGGCAGTGATGAACACTGAAGCTTTCTTT. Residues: CASRAVMNTEAFF.